This T cell receptor (beta chain) was documented in a study of cytomegalovirus exposure and HLA in healthy donors. Libraries were prepared by immunoSEQ multiplex PCR; TCRdb keeps only in-frame clonotypes and omits some of them. In the table there are under 200,000 clones, 95% to 96% of which are singletons. V was shortened by 1 base and J by 1 base, with 7 bases between the two germline ends. This CDR3 is built from 14 residues. CDR1 SGHTA and CDR2 FQGNSA come from the germline V gene. Study-wide results and limits: Most TCR sequences showed up rarely, but some public TCRs showed up in many donors.

This clone was recorded once. Its antigen is currently unknown. The source of this sequence is a woman aged 18-35 years in good health and CMV-seronegative. The chain carries TRBV7-2 and TRBJ1-1; possibly TRBD1 for D (6 bases). What was sequenced was PBMCs. The CDR3 loop is CASSLVGGNTEAFF. The CDR3 nucleotides are TGTGCCAGCAGCTTAGTAGGGGGGAACACTGAAGCTTTCTTT.